This TCR beta chain came from a study of control samples from healthy donors and cancer patients. Profiling relied on immunoSEQ multiplex PCR, and the TCRdb table lists in-frame clones only, not all of them. The sample records some 120,000 clones, 80% to 90% being singletons. CDR1 SGHNT and CDR2 YYREEE come from the germline V gene (reference sequence). The CDR3 extends over 16 amino acids. V dropped 0 bases and J dropped 5; count of bases not matched to a gene: 5. This receptor was taken from a woman in her forties or fifties with colorectal cancer. The rearrangement links TRBV5-4 to TRBJ2-7; 13 bases fit TRBD2. The sample comprised PBMCs. The CDR3 reads CASSLGTSGGIDEQYF. The CDR3 DNA reads TGTGCCAGCAGCTTGGGGACTAGCGGGGGAATCGACGAGCAGTACTTC.